A single sample gave rise to the 15 T cell receptor beta chains below, sequenced in a study of blood T cell repertoires in COVID-19. Sequencing used immunoSEQ multiplex PCR; TCRdb keeps in-frame clones, though not all of them. The sample lists around 340,000 clones, 80% to 90% occurring once. The specimen sequenced was peripheral blood. These receptors all stem from a man aged 30 to 45 with active or convalescent COVID-19.

This clone was counted once. This chain uses TRBV5-6 with TRBJ1-4; TRBD1 matches at 7 bases. With 4 bases clipped from V and 6 bases from J, the junction kept 9 bases outside the gene matches. CDR3 length: 15 amino acids. Looked up from germline, CDR1 is SGHDT and CDR2 is YYEEEE. The CDR3 bases are TGTGCCAGCAGCCCCCGGACAGGCGCCGATGAAAAACTGTTTTTT. Residues: CASSPRTGADEKLFF.

The CDR3 DNA follows: TGTGCCACCAGTGATTTGCAGGGGACAGGCCTAAACGGGGAGCTGTTTTTT. Protein product: CATSDLQGTGLNGELFF. The genes are TRBV24-1 and TRBJ2-2, with 8 nucleotides matching TRBD1. The CDR3 length is 17 residues. The V and J ends lost 0 bases and 7 bases, in that order; junction bases with no gene match: 9. Germline CDR1 reads KGHDR; CDR2 reads SFDVKD.

The sample holds a few counts of this clone. The J gene is TRBJ2-7, the V gene TRBV5-4, with TRBD2 as a possible D gene (5 bases). Between the trimmed V and J ends, which lost 0 bases and 9 bases, there was a span of 10 bases. The CDR3 covers 12 residues. The germline V gene has CDR1 SGHNT and CDR2 YYREEE (reference sequence). CDR3 bases: TGTGCCAGCAGCTTGGGAAGCGGTTGGCAGTACTTC. This translates into CASSLGSGWQYF.

The J gene is TRBJ2-3, the V gene TRBV27; D remains unclear. The V gene lost 6 bases and the J gene lost 0 bases, with 7 bases spanning the gap. The CDR3 length is 13 residues. Germline lookup yields CDR1 MNHEY and CDR2 SMNVEV (reference sequence). The CDR3 here is CASRISSTDTQYF. CDR3 in DNA: TGTGCCAGCAGGATTAGTAGCACAGATACGCAGTATTTT.

This sequence joins TRBV4-3 and TRBJ2-1; TRBD2 matches at 7 bases. Per the germline V gene, CDR1 is LGHNA and CDR2 is YSLEER. V was pared by 0 bases and J by 5 bases, with 4 bases of the junction left unmatched. The CDR3 runs to 15 residues. The CDR3 loop reads CASSQELAAHNEQFF. In DNA form, the CDR3 reads TGCGCCAGCAGCCAAGAGCTAGCGGCGCACAATGAGCAGTTCTTC.

This clone was observed a single time. The chain is built from TRBV6-5 and TRBJ1-2, with D perhaps matching TRBD1 (5 bases). This CDR3 has 15 amino acids. The V and J ends lost 7 bases and 4 bases respectively, with 19 bases between them. Germline V gene data show CDR1 as MNHEY and CDR2 as SVGAGI. CDR3 sequence reads: CASTPATVGGYGYTF. The CDR3 DNA reads TGTGCCAGCACCCCCGCGACAGTCGGGGGCTATGGCTACACCTTC.

V and J are TRBV3-1 (or the pseudogene TRBV3-2) and TRBJ1-1, with D possibly being TRBD1 (6 bases). Trimming took 4 bases from V and 5 from J, leaving 11 bases between them. The CDR3 is made up of 13 amino acids. CDR1 and CDR2 from the germline V gene are LGHDT and YNNKEL (reference sequence). CDR3 protein: CASSLRQATEAFF. The CDR3 bases are TGTGCCAGCAGCCTCCGACAGGCTACTGAAGCTTTCTTT.

This rearrangement joins TRBV28 to TRBJ2-3, with D uncertain. Germline V CDR1 and CDR2: MDHEN, SYDVKM. The V end lost 3 bases, the J end lost 2 bases, and 15 bases lay between the germline ends. This CDR3 contains 16 residues. CDR3 in DNA: TGTGCCAGCAGTTTGAAACTACTCCCGTTCACAGATACGCAGTATTTT. Residues: CASSLKLLPFTDTQYF.

The chain uses TRBV30 and TRBJ2-2, with D possibly TRBD2 on 6 matching bases. V gave up 5 bases and J gave up 5 bases, with 21 bases separating them. The CDR3 length is 16 residues. The germline CDR1 and CDR2 sequences are GTSNPN and SVGIG (reference sequence). CDR3 in DNA: TGTGCCTGGTTCTCTAGCGTCCCGTATCCGACCGGGGAGCTGTTTTTT. Residues: CAWFSSVPYPTGELFF.

The J gene is TRBJ1-2, the V gene TRBV7-9; the D is unclear. Trimming took off 1 base at V and 7 bases at J, with 10 bases between the two ends. CDR1 and CDR2 (germline): SEHNR, FQNEAQ (reference sequence). The CDR3 has 13 residues. Written as DNA, the CDR3 is TGTGCCAGCAGCTTAGGCTCGGGGTCTGGCTACACCTTC. Translated: CASSLGSGSGYTF.

A single count supports this clone. This rearrangement joins TRBV5-1 to TRBJ2-2; 8 nucleotides match TRBD2. V lost 6 bases, J lost 1 base, and 2 bases stayed unmatched. The CDR3 extends over 14 amino acids. Germline CDR1 SGHRS, CDR2 YFSETQ. The CDR3 DNA sequence: TGCGCCAGCATAGCGGGACTGAACACCGGGGAGCTGTTTTTT. Translating it yields CASIAGLNTGELFF.

V and J are TRBV9 and TRBJ1-2; the D is unclear. The CDR3 extends over 13 amino acids. CDR1 and CDR2 from the germline V gene are SGDLS and YYNGEE. With 3 bases removed from V and 6 bases from J, the gap between germline ends came to 12 bases. The CDR3 bases are TGTGCCAGCAGCGCCTCTCCGTCGGATGGCTACACCTTC. It encodes CASSASPSDGYTF. Together with reference TRBV9 and TRBJ1-2, the CDR3 gives the full variable domain: DSGVTQTPKHLITATGQRVTLRCSPRSGDLSVYWYQQSLDQGLQFLIQYYNGEERAKGNILERFSAQQFPDLHSELNLSSLELGDSALYFCASSASPSDGYTFGSGTRLTVV.

The V call is TRBV18, the J call TRBJ2-1, with 10 bases identical to TRBD2. The junction had 8 bases not matched to a gene; V was cut back by 3 bases and J by 3 bases. The length of the CDR3 is 17 residues. Germline lookup yields CDR1 KGHSH and CDR2 LQKENI. The chain's CDR3 is CASSPPASGGVYNEQFF. The DNA of the CDR3 is TGTGCCAGCTCACCCCCGGCTAGCGGGGGTGTCTACAATGAGCAGTTCTTC.

The CDR3 is CASTAEDPGTYYEQYF. CDR3 bases: TGTGCCAGCACCGCAGAAGATCCGGGGACTTATTACGAGCAGTACTTC. The chain carries TRBV7-9 and TRBJ2-7, with a tentative D call TRBD2 (6 bases). The CDR3 has 16 amino acids. Germline lookup yields CDR1 SEHNR and CDR2 FQNEAQ (reference sequence). With 7 bases removed from V and 4 bases from J, the gap between germline ends came to 23 bases.

The chain carries TRBV24-1 and TRBJ2-1, with 8 bases matching TRBD1. In germline, CDR1 is KGHDR, CDR2 SFDVKD. This CDR3 comprises 15 residues. V shed 4 bases and J 5 bases; nucleotides not matched to a gene: 6. The CDR3 reads CATSEVRTGHNEQFF. The CDR3 nucleotides read TGTGCCACCAGTGAAGTGAGGACAGGGCACAATGAGCAGTTCTTC.